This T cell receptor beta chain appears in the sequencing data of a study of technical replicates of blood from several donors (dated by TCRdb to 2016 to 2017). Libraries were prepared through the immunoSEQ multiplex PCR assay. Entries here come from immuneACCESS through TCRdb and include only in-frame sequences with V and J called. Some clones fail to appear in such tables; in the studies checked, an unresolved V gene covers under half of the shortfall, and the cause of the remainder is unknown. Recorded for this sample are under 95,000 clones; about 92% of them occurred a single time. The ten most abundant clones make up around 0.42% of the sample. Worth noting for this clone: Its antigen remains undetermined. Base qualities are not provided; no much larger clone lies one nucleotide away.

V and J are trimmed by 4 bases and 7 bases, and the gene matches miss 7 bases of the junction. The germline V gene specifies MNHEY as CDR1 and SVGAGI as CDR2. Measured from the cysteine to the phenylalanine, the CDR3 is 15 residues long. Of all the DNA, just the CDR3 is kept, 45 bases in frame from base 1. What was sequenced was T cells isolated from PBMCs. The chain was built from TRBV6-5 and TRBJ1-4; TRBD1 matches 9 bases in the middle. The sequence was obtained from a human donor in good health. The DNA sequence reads TGTGCCAGCAGTTTACAGGGGGCGGGCGCTGAAAAACTGTTTTTT. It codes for CASSLQGAGAEKLFF.